This T cell receptor beta chain was identified during a study of blood T cell repertoires in COVID-19. As for the study in general: The origin of the acute and convalescent COVID-19 samples was the United States, Italy and Spain. T cells, B-cell-depleted T cells, or PBMCs provided the cDNA or gDNA that served as material.

Per the study methods: Reference gene primer amplification gave nucleated cell count estimates. Sequenced by immunoSEQ multiplex PCR; TCRdb stores in-frame clones only, minus some. V and J calls and clone size are those listed in that table; D and trimming were worked out from the DNA. The top ten hold about 15% of the sample, which has roughly 27,000 clones, roughly 90% seen once. Between the trimmed V and J ends, which lost 6 bases and 10 bases, there was a span of 13 bases. Germline CDR1 and CDR2: WNHNN and SYGVQD (reference sequence). This CDR3 has 13 amino acids. The chain combines TRBV10-1 with TRBJ1-6; D may be TRBD1 (5 bases). This clonotype originated in a human donor with active COVID-19. The donor label of this sample is uncertain. The sequenced sample was peripheral blood. CDR3 protein: CASSQGKESPLHF. In DNA form, the CDR3 reads TGCGCCAGCAGCCAGGGAAAAGAATCACCCCTCCACTTT.